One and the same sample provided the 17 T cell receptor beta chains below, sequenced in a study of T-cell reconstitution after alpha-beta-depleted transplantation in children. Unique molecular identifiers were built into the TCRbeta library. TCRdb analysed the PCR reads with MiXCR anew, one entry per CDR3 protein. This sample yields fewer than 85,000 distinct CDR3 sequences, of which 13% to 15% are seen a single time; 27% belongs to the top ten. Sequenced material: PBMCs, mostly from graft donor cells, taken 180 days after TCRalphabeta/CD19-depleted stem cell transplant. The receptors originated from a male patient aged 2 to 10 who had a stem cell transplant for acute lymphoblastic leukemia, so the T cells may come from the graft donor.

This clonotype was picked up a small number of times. The chain's CDR3 is CASRGTGTETQYF. DNA for the CDR3: TGTGCCTCTAGGGGGACAGGGACGGAGACCCAGTACTTC. The rearrangement uses TRBV10-3 and TRBJ2-5; 9 nucleotides agree with TRBD1. The germline V gene has CDR1 ENHRY and CDR2 SYGVKD. With V trimmed by 11 bases and J by 5 bases, 9 bases remained unmatched. There are 13 residues in the CDR3.

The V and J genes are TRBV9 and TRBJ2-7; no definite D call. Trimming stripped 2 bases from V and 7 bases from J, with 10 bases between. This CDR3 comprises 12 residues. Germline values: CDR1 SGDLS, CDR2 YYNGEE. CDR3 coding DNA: TGTGCCAGCAGCGTCAATTCGCGGGAGCAGTACTTC. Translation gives CASSVNSREQYF.

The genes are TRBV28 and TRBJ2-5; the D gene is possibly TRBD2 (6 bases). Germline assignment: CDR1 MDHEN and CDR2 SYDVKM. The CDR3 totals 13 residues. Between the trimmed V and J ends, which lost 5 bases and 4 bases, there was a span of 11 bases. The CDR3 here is CASSVGTLETQYF. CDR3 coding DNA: TGTGCCAGCAGTGTGGGGACTCTAGAGACCCAGTACTTC.

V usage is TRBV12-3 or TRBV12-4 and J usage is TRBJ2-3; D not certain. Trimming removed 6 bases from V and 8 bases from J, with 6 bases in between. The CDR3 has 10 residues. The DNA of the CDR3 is TGTGCCAGCAGCCGGAGTACGCAGTATTTT. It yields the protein CASSRSTQYF.

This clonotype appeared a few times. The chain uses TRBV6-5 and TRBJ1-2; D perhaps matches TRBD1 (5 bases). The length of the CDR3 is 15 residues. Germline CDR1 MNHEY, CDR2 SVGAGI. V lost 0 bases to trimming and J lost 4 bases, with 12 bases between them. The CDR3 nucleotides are TGTGCCAGCAGTTACTCAACAGGTTACGTCTATGGCTACACCTTC. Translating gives CASSYSTGYVYGYTF.

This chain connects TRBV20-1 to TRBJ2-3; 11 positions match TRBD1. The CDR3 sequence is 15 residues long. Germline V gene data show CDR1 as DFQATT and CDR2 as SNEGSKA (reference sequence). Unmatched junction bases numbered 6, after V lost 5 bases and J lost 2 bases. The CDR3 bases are TGCAGTGCTCCGGACAGGGGGCTGTTCACAGATACGCAGTATTTT. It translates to CSAPDRGLFTDTQYF.

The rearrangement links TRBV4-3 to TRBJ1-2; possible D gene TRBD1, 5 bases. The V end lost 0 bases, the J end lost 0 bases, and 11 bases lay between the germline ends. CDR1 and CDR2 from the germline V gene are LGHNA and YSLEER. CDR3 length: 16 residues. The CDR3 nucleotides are TGCGCCAGCAGCCAAGATTGGGGGTTAGCTAACTATGGCTACACCTTC. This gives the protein CASSQDWGLANYGYTF.

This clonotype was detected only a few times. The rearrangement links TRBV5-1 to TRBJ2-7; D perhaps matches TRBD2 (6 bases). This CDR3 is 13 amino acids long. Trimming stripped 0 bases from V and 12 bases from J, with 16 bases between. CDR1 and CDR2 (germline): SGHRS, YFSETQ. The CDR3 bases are TGCGCCAGCAGCTTGGCTGCAAGGGACTCTCTGTACTTC. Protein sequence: CASSLAARDSLYF.

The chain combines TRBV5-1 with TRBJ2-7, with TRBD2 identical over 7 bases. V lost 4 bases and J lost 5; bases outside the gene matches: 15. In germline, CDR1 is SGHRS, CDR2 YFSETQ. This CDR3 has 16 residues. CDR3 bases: TGCGCCAGCAGCCCTACCGTTGGGGGGGGACCCCACGAGCAGTACTTC. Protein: CASSPTVGGGPHEQYF. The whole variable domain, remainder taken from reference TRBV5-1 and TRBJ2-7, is KAGVTQTPRYLIKTRGQQVTLSCSPISGHRSVSWYQQTPGQGLQFLFEYFSETQRNKGNFPGRFSGRQFSNSRSEMNVSTLELGDSALYLCASSPTVGGGPHEQYFGPGTRLTVT.

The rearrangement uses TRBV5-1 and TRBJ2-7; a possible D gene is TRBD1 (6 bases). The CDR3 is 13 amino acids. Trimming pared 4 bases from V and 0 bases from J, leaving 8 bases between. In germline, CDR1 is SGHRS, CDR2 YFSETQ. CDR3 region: CASSRDISYEQYF. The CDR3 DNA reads TGCGCCAGCAGCCGGGACATCTCCTACGAGCAGTACTTC.

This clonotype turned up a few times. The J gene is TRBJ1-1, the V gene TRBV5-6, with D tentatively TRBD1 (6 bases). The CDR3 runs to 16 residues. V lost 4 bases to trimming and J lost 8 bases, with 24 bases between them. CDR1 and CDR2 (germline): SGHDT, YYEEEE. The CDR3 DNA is TGTGCCAGCAGCCCGGGGGGACAACTCCTCGCCGCGGAAGCTTTCTTT. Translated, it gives CASSPGGQLLAAEAFF.

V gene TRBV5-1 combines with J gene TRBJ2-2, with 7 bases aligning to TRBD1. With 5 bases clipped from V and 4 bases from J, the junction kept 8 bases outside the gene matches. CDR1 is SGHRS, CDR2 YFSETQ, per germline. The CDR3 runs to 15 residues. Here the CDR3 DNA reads TGCGCCAGCAGGTTGAGGGGGACAGCCACCGGGGAGCTGTTTTTT. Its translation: CASRLRGTATGELFF.

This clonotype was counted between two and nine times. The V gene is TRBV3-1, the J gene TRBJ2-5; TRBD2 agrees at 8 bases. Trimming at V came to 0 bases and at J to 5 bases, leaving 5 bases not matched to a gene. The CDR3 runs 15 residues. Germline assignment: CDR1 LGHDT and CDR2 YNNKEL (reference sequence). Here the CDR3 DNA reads TGTGCCAGCAGCCAAGAACTAGCGGTACGGGAGACCCAGTACTTC. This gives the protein CASSQELAVRETQYF.

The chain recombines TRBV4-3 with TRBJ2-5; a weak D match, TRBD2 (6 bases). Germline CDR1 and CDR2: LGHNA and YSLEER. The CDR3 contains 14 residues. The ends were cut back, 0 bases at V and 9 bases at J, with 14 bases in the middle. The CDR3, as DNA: TGCGCCAGCAGCCAAGATACCCTAAGGAGGGCCCAGTACTTC. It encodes CASSQDTLRRAQYF.

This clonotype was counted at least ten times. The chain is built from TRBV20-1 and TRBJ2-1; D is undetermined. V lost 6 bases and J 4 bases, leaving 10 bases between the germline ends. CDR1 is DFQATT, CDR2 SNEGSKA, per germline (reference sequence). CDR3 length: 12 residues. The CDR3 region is CSARSDYNEQFF. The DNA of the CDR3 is TGCAGTGCGAGAAGCGATTACAATGAGCAGTTCTTC.

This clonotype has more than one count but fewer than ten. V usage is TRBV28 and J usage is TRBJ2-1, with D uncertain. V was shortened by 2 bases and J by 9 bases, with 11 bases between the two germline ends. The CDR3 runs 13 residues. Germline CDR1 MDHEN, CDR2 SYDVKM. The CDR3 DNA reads TGTGCCAGCAGTTTAGGACCGCTCGGTGAGCAGTTCTTC. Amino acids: CASSLGPLGEQFF.

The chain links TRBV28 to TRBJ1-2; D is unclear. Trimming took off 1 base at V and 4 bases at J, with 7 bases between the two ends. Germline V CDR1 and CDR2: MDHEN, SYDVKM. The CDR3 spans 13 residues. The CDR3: CASSLYSLYGYTF. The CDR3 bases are TGTGCCAGCAGTTTATACAGTCTCTATGGCTACACCTTC.